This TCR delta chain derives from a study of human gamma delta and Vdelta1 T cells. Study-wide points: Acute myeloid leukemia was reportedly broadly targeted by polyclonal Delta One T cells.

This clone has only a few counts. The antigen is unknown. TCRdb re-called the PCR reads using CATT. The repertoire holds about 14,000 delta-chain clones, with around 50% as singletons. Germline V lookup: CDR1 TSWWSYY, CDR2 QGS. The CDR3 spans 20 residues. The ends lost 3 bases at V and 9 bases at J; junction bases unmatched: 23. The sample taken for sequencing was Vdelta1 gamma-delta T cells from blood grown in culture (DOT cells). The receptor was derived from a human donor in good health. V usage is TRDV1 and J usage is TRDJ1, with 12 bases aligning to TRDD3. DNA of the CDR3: TGTGCTCTTGGGGACTCGGGGGAGGCCCACTGGGGGATACCGATCGGGGAACTCATCTTT. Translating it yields CALGDSGEAHWGIPIGELIF.